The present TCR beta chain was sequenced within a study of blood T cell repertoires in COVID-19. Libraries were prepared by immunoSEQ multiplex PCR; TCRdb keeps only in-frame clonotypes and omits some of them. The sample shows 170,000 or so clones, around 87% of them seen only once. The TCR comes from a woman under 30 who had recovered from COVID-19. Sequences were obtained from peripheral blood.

The CDR3 reads CASSLGSSGETQYF. The CDR3 coding sequence is TGTGCCAGCAGCTTAGGGTCGAGCGGAGAGACCCAGTACTTC. The chain combines TRBV11-3 with TRBJ2-5; D is perhaps TRBD2 (5 bases). V was shortened by 1 base and J by 4 bases, with 10 bases between the two germline ends. The CDR3 is 14 residues long. Per germline, CDR1 SGHNT and CDR2 YENEEA.